These T cell receptor beta chains were read from a single sample in a study of persistence of HIV-infected CD4 T cells. Their target antigens are unknown. TCRdb keeps only in-frame clones here, not all; method: immunoSEQ multiplex PCR. The data hold about 30,000 clones, with roughly three quarters observed a single time. Sequenced material: CD4+ T cells sorted from PBMCs after roughly 19-hour stimulation, taken from a patient who received antiretroviral therapy. All receptors come from an adult man with HIV who was CMV-seropositive. The CDR3 runs from the conserved cysteine through the conserved F or W. Rows may omit the clone size; those that give it use once, few, many or a size class.

v_call	cdr3_length	j_call	clone_size	cdr3_aa
TRBV6-4	14	TRBJ1-6	-	CASSRDRSNSPLHF
TRBV6-5	14	TRBJ1-5	-	CASKPDRGKQPQHF
TRBV6-6	14	TRBJ1-5	medium-sized	CASSLRGREQPQHF
TRBV24-1	17	TRBJ2-7	-	CATSDSGGQGALDEQYF
TRBV11-1	15	TRBJ2-1	-	CASSTRGLNRDEQFF
TRBV3-1/TRBV3-2	17	TRBJ2-1	-	CASSPPPGQGPYNEQFF
TRBV27	13	TRBJ2-7	few	CASSLGDIYEQYF
TRBV2	11	TRBJ1-2	few	CASSDPRGYTF
TRBV6-5	14	TRBJ1-2	-	CASITSEGGSGYTF
TRBV5-1	13	TRBJ1-1	-	CASSTDRDYGAFF
TRBV2	16	TRBJ2-3	few	CASRMRLAGTTDTQYF
TRBV2	16	TRBJ2-3	-	CASILGGVSSTDTQYF
TRBV28	13	TRBJ1-1	once	CALRQGMNTEAFF
TRBV28	12	TRBJ1-2	-	CASSLPNYGYTF
TRBV19	13	TRBJ1-4	-	CASSPGQTKKLFF
TRBV4-1	14	TRBJ1-2	few	CASSQGAGSYGYTF
TRBV18	15	TRBJ1-6	-	CASSLSGTVYSPLHF
TRBV5-1	14	TRBJ1-2	few	CASSLDTGGGGYTF
TRBV9	11	TRBJ2-1	once	CASSVEHEQFF
TRBV12-3/TRBV12-4	13	TRBJ1-2	-	CASSFPGGYGYTF
TRBV30	12	TRBJ1-2	-	CALGRAEGGYTF
TRBV5-1	14	TRBJ2-7	-	CASSLQASSYEQYF
TRBV7-8	19	TRBJ1-2	few	CASSLTRERRAVTNYGYTF
TRBV27	13	TRBJ2-5	-	CASSPGTQETQYF
TRBV7-9	12	TRBJ2-1	once	CASSPSNHEQFF
TRBV27	13	TRBJ1-1	-	CASSLQGNTEAFF
TRBV20-1	11	TRBJ2-7	-	CSASKTHEQYF
TRBV4-1	15	TRBJ2-2	-	CASSQVSTGDGELFF
TRBV28	14	TRBJ1-1	few	CASSLPDYNTEAFF
TRBV30	12	TRBJ1-3	-	CAWSVPGNTIYF
TRBV5-1	16	TRBJ1-4	-	CASSGGTGPPNEKLFF
TRBV18	14	TRBJ1-1	-	CASSRGPANTEAFF
TRBV6-1	15	TRBJ2-7	-	CASSEPGTGFYEQYF
TRBV6-5	15	TRBJ2-1	once	CASSRDRDSYNEQFF
TRBV7-2	14	TRBJ1-3	-	CASSPGGSGNTIYF
TRBV7-3	14	TRBJ1-2	-	CASSLDGQGHGYTF
TRBV29-1	13	TRBJ1-4	-	CSVRRQANEKLFF
TRBV9	13	TRBJ2-1	once	CASSVALRGEQFF
TRBV6-2/TRBV6-3	14	TRBJ2-1	-	CASSPSGGGSEQFF
TRBV28	16	TRBJ1-4	once	CASSRGRGINNEKLFF
TRBV27	13	TRBJ1-2	-	CASRLEDGYGYTF
TRBV7-2	15	TRBJ1-5	-	CASSLSAGSNQPQHF
TRBV10-2	13	TRBJ1-1	-	CASRTELNTEAFF
TRBV5-5	14	TRBJ2-2	few	CASSSQGNTGELFF